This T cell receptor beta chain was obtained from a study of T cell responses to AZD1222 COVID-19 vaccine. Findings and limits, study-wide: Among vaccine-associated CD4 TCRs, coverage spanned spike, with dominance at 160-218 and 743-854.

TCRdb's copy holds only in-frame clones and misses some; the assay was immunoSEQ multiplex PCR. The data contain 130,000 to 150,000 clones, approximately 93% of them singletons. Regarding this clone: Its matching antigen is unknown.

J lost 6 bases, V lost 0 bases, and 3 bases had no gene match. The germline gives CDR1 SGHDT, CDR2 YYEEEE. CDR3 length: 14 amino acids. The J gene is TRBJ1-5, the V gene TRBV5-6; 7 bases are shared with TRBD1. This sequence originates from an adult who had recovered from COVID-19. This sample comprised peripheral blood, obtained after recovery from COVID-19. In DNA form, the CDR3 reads TGTGCCAGCAGCTTGGCAGGGGGGGTTCAGCCCCAGCATTTT. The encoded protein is CASSLAGGVQPQHF.